This entry concerns a single T cell receptor beta chain. The CDR3 is 14 residues long. The germline V gene has CDR1 LNHDA and CDR2 SQIVND (reference sequence). J lost 5 bases, V lost 6 bases, and 6 bases had no gene match. The data originate from a study of OX40 agonist ivuxolimab in advanced cancers. The method was immunoSEQ multiplex PCR; TCRdb's version includes in-frame clones alone and lacks a portion of them. This table holds 72,000 or so clones, about 80% found once. The sample consisted of CD4+ or CD8+ T cells sorted from blood, taken in a trial of the OX40 agonist ivuxolimab. This rearrangement joins TRBV19 to TRBJ2-5; 10 bases are shared with TRBD2. This clonotype was obtained from an adult with an advanced solid tumor such as melanoma, head and neck, liver or kidney cancer. The CDR3, as DNA: TGTGCCAGTAGCTCTAGCGGGGGTAGGGAGACCCAGTACTTC. Protein: CASSSSGGRETQYF.